This T cell receptor (beta chain) was recorded in a study of blood T cell repertoires in COVID-19. In the authors' methods: Reference gene primer amplification gave nucleated cell count estimates. The repertoire was sequenced with immunoSEQ multiplex PCR; TCRdb's copy has only in-frame clones and lacks some. V and J calls and clone size come straight from that table; D and trimming were deduced from the DNA. The table shows over 200,000 clones, with around 90% occurring only once. Germline values: CDR1 SGHNT, CDR2 YYREEE (reference sequence). V gave up 4 bases and J gave up 9 bases; unmatched junction bases: 9. The CDR3 is 17 residues long.

Source material: peripheral blood. The sequence came from a man between 60 and 70 years old with COVID-19, enrolled during active disease. V and J are TRBV5-4 and TRBJ2-2; 16 nucleotides line up with TRBD2. CDR3 sequence reads: CASSIPGLAGGPRELFF. The CDR3 bases are TGTGCCAGCAGCATTCCGGGACTAGCGGGGGGGCCCAGGGAGCTGTTTTTT.